Below, 24 T cell receptor beta chains from the same sample are listed, as sequenced in a study of a mutant IDH1 vaccine in newly diagnosed glioma. Noted time point: week 35, safety follow-up. One vaccine dose held 300 ug of mutant IDH1 20-mer peptide and came with topical imiquimod. Their specific antigens are unknown. Produced via immunoSEQ multiplex PCR; TCRdb's table is partial and in-frame only. The table has tens of thousands of clones, about nine tenths seen once. Sequences were derived from PBMCs, sampled from a glioma patient whose treatment included an IDH1 peptide vaccine. Receptor source: a man in his forties with glioma.

The chain uses TRBV29-1 and TRBJ2-6, with no clear D. The V end lost 4 bases, the J end lost 1 base, and 5 bases lay between the germline ends. CDR3 length: 13 residues. Germline CDR1 and CDR2: SQVTM and ANQGSEA. In DNA form, the CDR3 reads TGCAGCGTTGGACATTCTGGGGCCAACGTCCTGACTTTC. Amino acid sequence: CSVGHSGANVLTF.

The V and J genes are TRBV6-5 and TRBJ2-7; 8 bases fit TRBD2. The germline gives CDR1 MNHEY, CDR2 SVGAGI. The CDR3 runs to 14 residues. The junction had 1 base not matched to a gene; V was cut back by 0 bases and J by 3 bases. Here the CDR3 DNA reads TGTGCCAGCAGTTACTCTAGCGGGATCTACGAGCAGTACTTC. Amino acids: CASSYSSGIYEQYF.

There are a few counts of this clone. The CDR3 DNA sequence: TGTGCCAGCAGCGTAGAAGGTTGGGGGGCCGGGGAGCTGTTTTTT. Protein sequence: CASSVEGWGAGELFF. This chain links TRBV9 with TRBJ2-2; D possibly corresponds to TRBD2 (6 bases). Germline CDR1 and CDR2: SGDLS and YYNGEE. V was trimmed by 0 bases and J by 6 bases, leaving 12 bases between them. The CDR3 length is 15 residues.

The chain couples TRBV4-1 to TRBJ2-2; the D is unclear. CDR3 length: 17 amino acids. V was shortened by 2 bases and J by 0 bases, with 13 bases between the two germline ends. CDR1 is MGHRA and CDR2 is YSYEKL in the germline V gene. The CDR3: CASSQLDLFANTGELFF. DNA for the CDR3: TGCGCCAGCAGCCAACTCGACCTGTTCGCGAACACCGGGGAGCTGTTTTTT.

The rearrangement links TRBV4-3 to TRBJ1-4; no firm D call. V shed 0 bases and J shed 4 bases, with 12 bases lying between them. Germline CDR1 and CDR2: LGHNA and YSLEER. The CDR3 contains 16 residues. DNA for the CDR3: TGCGCCAGCAGCCAAGATCTTTCCGGCGGTAATGAAAAACTGTTTTTT. Protein product: CASSQDLSGGNEKLFF.

This sequence joins TRBV5-1 and TRBJ2-7; 13 bases fit TRBD2. V lost 4 bases to trimming and J lost 2 bases; unmatched junction nucleotides: 6. CDR1 is SGHRS, CDR2 YFSETQ, per germline. This CDR3 region has 16 residues. The CDR3 here is CASSLGLAGSPYEQYF. DNA of the CDR3: TGCGCCAGCAGCCTGGGACTAGCGGGGTCCCCCTACGAGCAGTACTTC.

This clone has only one observation. V usage is TRBV28 and J usage is TRBJ1-2; 7 bases fit TRBD1. The CDR3 has 17 residues. Losses at the gene ends were 5 bases for V and 4 bases for J; bases not matched to a gene: 16. Germline values: CDR1 MDHEN, CDR2 SYDVKM. The CDR3 DNA reads TGTGCCAGCAGTGGGGGAACCCGGACAGGCGAACTCTATGGCTACACCTTC. This codes for CASSGGTRTGELYGYTF.

This chain joins TRBV7-9 and TRBJ2-7; 12 bases are a match to TRBD2. The CDR3 contains 15 residues. Germline V gene sequence: CDR1 SEHNR, CDR2 FQNEAQ (reference sequence). V was clipped by 4 bases and J by 6 bases; unmatched bases: 7. CDR3 residues: CASSSRTSGNVEQYF. In DNA, the CDR3 is TGTGCCAGCAGCTCCAGGACTAGCGGGAATGTCGAGCAGTACTTC.

This chain joins TRBV14 and TRBJ1-2; no firm D call. V shed 3 bases and J shed 8 bases, with 10 bases lying between them. The CDR3 loop spans 12 amino acids. The germline V gene encodes CDR1 SGHDN and CDR2 FVKESK. The CDR3 region is CASSHPGGGYTF. The CDR3 DNA is TGTGCCAGCAGCCACCCCGGAGGGGGCTACACCTTC. Using reference TRBV14 and TRBJ1-2 for the parts outside the CDR3, the full variable domain is EAGVTQFPSHSVIEKGQTVTLRCDPISGHDNLYWYRRVMGKEIKFLLHFVKESKQDESGMPNNRFLAERTGGTYSTLKVQPAELEDSGVYFCASSHPGGGYTFGSGTRLTVV.

The chain joins TRBV23-1 to TRBJ2-7; 7 bases agree with TRBD2. TRBV23-1 is designated an ORF whose function remains uncertain. There are 17 residues in the CDR3. The V segment lost 3 bases and the J segment 2 bases; nucleotides outside the gene matches: 13. CDR3 protein: CASSQPGGSENTYEQYF. In nucleotides, the CDR3 is TGCGCCAGCAGTCAGCCCGGGGGGTCCGAAAATACCTACGAGCAGTACTTC.

The CDR3 DNA follows: TGTGCCAGCAGCGAAACCACCCTGGACAGGGGAACTCCTGAAGCTTTCTTT. Residues: CASSETTLDRGTPEAFF. The chain joins TRBV9 to TRBJ1-1, with 9 positions matching TRBD1. CDR1 and CDR2 from the germline V gene are SGDLS and YYNGEE. Germline trimming cut 3 bases from V and 6 bases from J; bases unmatched to any gene: 15. The CDR3 loop spans 17 amino acids. The variable domain in full, with the rest retrieved from reference TRBV9 and TRBJ1-1, is DSGVTQTPKHLITATGQRVTLRCSPRSGDLSVYWYQQSLDQGLQFLIQYYNGEERAKGNILERFSAQQFPDLHSELNLSSLELGDSALYFCASSETTLDRGTPEAFFGQGTRLTVV.

This clone has just one count. CDR3 in amino acids: CASSLAQGAGAFF. The DNA for the CDR3 is TGTGCCAGCAGCTTAGCTCAGGGGGCCGGGGCTTTCTTT. The chain carries TRBV7-8 and TRBJ1-1, with 8 nucleotides matching TRBD1. With V trimmed by 0 bases and J by 11 bases, 5 bases remained unmatched. The CDR3 contains 13 residues. Germline assignment: CDR1 SGHVS and CDR2 FQNEAQ.

The V call is TRBV2, the J call TRBJ2-2; 8 nucleotides match TRBD2. Looked up from germline, CDR1 is SNHLY and CDR2 is FYNNEI. J lost 5 bases, V lost 6 bases, and 8 bases had no gene match. The CDR3 length is 15 residues. The CDR3 region has the DNA TGTGCCAGCAGGGAGGCGGGAGGATTGACCGGGGAGCTGTTTTTT. The encoded protein is CASREAGGLTGELFF.

The rearrangement uses TRBV6-6 and TRBJ1-1; D is uncertain. The CDR3 is 14 residues long. Germline V gene lookup returns CDR1 MNHNY and CDR2 SVGAGI (reference sequence). V was shortened by 2 bases and J by 1 base, with 8 bases between the two germline ends. This CDR3 reads CASSYPSRNTEAFF. CDR3 DNA sequence: TGTGCCAGCAGTTACCCCTCCAGGAACACTGAAGCTTTCTTT.

CDR3 amino acids: CASSLAQGSPYEQYF. Written as DNA, the CDR3 is TGTGCCAGCAGCTTGGCCCAGGGGAGCCCCTACGAGCAGTACTTC. The chain combines TRBV5-5 with TRBJ2-7; D may be TRBD1 (6 bases). The CDR3 is 15 amino acids. The germline V gene has CDR1 SGHKS and CDR2 YYEKEE (reference sequence). Trimming left V 0 bases short and J 2 bases short, with 12 bases between.

This clone has just one count. The J gene is TRBJ1-1, the V gene TRBV27; D is unclear. CDR3 length: 14 amino acids. The germline gives CDR1 MNHEY, CDR2 SMNVEV (reference sequence). V lost 3 bases, J lost 1 base, and 9 bases lay in between. CDR3 coding DNA: TGTGCCAGCAGTTTTTTCCCGGAGAACACTGAAGCTTTCTTT. Amino acid sequence: CASSFFPENTEAFF.

This rearrangement joins TRBV7-2 to TRBJ1-1, with D maybe TRBD1 (5 bases). The CDR3 is 15 amino acids. V was pared by 1 base and J by 3 bases, with 12 bases between. Germline V gives CDR1 SGHTA, CDR2 FQGNSA. CDR3: CASSLVSGLDTEAFF. The CDR3 DNA reads TGTGCCAGCAGCTTAGTTTCAGGGCTCGACACTGAAGCTTTCTTT.

This clone has a single count. The chain joins TRBV6-6 to TRBJ2-2; D gene uncertain. Germline V lookup: CDR1 MNHNY, CDR2 SVGAGI (reference sequence). This CDR3 region has 12 residues. Trimming removed 6 bases at V and 3 bases at J, with 5 bases between. The CDR3 sequence is CASRGYTGELFF. The CDR3 DNA is TGTGCCAGCAGGGGATACACCGGGGAGCTGTTTTTT.

This sequence joins TRBV18 and TRBJ2-6; D is undetermined. V dropped 4 bases and J dropped 0 bases, with 7 bases sitting between them. CDR1 is KGHSH, CDR2 LQKENI, per germline. This CDR3 is 15 amino acids long. The CDR3: CASSLQRSGANVLTF. The CDR3 bases are TGTGCCAGCTCACTACAGCGCTCTGGGGCCAACGTCCTGACTTTC.

The J gene is TRBJ2-2, the V gene TRBV10-2, with TRBD1 matching 8 bases. V dropped 6 bases and J dropped 1; count of bases not matched to a gene: 4. The germline gives CDR1 WSHSY, CDR2 SAAADI. This CDR3 has 15 amino acids. DNA for the CDR3: TGCGCCAGCAGGGACAGGGCCAGGAACACCGGGGAGCTGTTTTTT. It translates to CASRDRARNTGELFF.

This clone has only one observation. The rearrangement uses TRBV6-5 and TRBJ2-3; the D gene is possibly TRBD2 (6 bases). Germline V lookup: CDR1 MNHEY, CDR2 SVGAGI. V was pared by 6 bases and J by 4 bases, with 17 bases between. This CDR3 contains 15 residues. The CDR3 sequence: CASRPIPGVPDTQYF. CDR3 sequence (DNA): TGTGCCAGCAGACCCATCCCGGGGGTCCCAGATACGCAGTATTTT.

This clone was detected only a few times. The genes are TRBV2 and TRBJ1-5, with 7 bases lining up with TRBD1. The CDR3 consists of 16 residues. Germline V gives CDR1 SNHLY, CDR2 FYNNEI. J gave up 2 bases and V 6 bases, and 10 bases lay outside the gene matches. The CDR3 sequence: CASRGHRGRGNQPQHF. The DNA of the CDR3 is TGTGCCAGCAGGGGACACAGGGGACGTGGCAATCAGCCCCAGCATTTT.

The genes are TRBV2 and TRBJ1-5; TRBD1 agrees at 12 bases. The V and J ends lost 7 bases and 6 bases, in that order; junction bases with no gene match: 4. Germline lookup yields CDR1 SNHLY and CDR2 FYNNEI. The CDR3 length is 14 residues. This CDR3 is CASKGQGAGQPQHF. As DNA, the CDR3 is TGTGCCAGCAAGGGACAGGGGGCAGGTCAGCCCCAGCATTTT. Full variable domain (missing parts from reference TRBV2 and TRBJ1-5): EPEVTQTPSHQVTQMGQEVILRCVPISNHLYFYWYRQILGQKVEFLVSFYNNEISEKSEIFDDQFSVERPDGSNFTLKIRSTKLEDSAMYFCASKGQGAGQPQHFGDGTRLSIL.

This clone was detected a few times. This chain connects TRBV5-5 to TRBJ1-5; no definite D call. The CDR3 sequence is 16 residues long. Trimming left V 4 bases short and J 0 bases short, with 14 bases between. Germline V gene lookup returns CDR1 SGHKS and CDR2 YYEKEE (reference sequence). The CDR3 region has the DNA TGTGCCAGCAGCCCACAGCCCCTCCATAGCAATCAGCCCCAGCATTTT. Residues: CASSPQPLHSNQPQHF.